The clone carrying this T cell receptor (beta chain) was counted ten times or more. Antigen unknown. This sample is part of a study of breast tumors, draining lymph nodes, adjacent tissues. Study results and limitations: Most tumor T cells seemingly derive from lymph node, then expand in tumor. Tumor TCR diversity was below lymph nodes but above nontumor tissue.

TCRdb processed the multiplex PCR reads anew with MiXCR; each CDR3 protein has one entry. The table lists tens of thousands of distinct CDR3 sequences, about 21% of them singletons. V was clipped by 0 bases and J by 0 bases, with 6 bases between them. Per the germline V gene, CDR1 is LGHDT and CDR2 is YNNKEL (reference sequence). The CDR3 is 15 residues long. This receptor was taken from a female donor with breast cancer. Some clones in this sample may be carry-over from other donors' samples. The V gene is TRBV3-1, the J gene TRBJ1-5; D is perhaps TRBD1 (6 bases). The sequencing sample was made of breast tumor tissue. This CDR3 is CASSQEGASNQPQHF. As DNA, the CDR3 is TGTGCCAGCAGCCAAGAGGGGGCTAGCAATCAGCCCCAGCATTTT.